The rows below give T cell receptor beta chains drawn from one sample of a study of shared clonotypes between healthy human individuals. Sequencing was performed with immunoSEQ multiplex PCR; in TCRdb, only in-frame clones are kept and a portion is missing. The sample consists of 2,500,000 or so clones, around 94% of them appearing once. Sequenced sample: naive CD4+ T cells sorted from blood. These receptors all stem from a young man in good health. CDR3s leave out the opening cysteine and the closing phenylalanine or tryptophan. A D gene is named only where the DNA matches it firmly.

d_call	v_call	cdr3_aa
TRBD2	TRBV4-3	ASSQDLGLAGREQY
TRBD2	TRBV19	ASSRAGTSHGYEQY
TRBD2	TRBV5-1	ASSGGARTSGNNEQF
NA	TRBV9	ASSVDFQGHGYT
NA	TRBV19	ASSNLGRGDQPQH
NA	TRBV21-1	ASIRDRAPLALH
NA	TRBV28	ASRPQGAGANVLT
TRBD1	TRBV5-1	ASSSGTGEGGYT
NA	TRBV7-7	ASSLVGKPQETQY
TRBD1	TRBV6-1	ATSGGREKLF
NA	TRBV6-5	ASSGQRPSTSGQY
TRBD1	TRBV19	ASSIGTGTYQPQH
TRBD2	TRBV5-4	ASSLAPGLALSSYNEQF
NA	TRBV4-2	ASSQGALSTDTQY
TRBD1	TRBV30	AWSQGQGPYEQY
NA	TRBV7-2	ASSSPGGPYGYT
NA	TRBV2	ASTQFRINSPLH
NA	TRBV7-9	ASSPRVADQETQY
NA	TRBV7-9	ASSLREPDTQY
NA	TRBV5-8	ASSSSPAGASSYNEQF
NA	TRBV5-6	ASSLAVGGSPLGGYT
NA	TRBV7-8	ASSLASRGTSYEQY
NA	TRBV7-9	ASSFLGGGETQY
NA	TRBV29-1	SVELQVNTGELF
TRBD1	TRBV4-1	ASSQPGQGRGYT
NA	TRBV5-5	ASSFGQLNQPQH
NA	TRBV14	ASSQDPGFSYEQY
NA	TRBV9	ATKGGGALPDGYT
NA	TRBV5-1	ASSLDGGWNTEAF
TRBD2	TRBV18	ASSPGLAGVTDTQY
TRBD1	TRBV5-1	ASSSQGFYNEQF
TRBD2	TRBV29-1	SVGPGLAEETQY
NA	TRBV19	ASSTGYSPLH
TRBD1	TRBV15	ATSIRQGIAKNIQY
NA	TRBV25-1	ASSDGHSLEAF
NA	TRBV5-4	ATANQGLYNEQF
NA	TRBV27	AILGPRGQY
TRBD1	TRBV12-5	ASGLGQTSNQPQH
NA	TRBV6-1	ASRDSAATNTIY
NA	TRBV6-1	ASSETGISETQY
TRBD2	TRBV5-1	ASSTSITSGRVYNEQF
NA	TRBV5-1	ASRQTTTNTGELF
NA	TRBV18	ASSPGAPYEQY
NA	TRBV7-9	ASSKTPQETQY
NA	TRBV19	ASSPTGLSGTYEQY
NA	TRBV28	ASSFPGVDTQY
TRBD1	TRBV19	ASTPSWVQAGGREQY
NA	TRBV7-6	ASSFSGKETQY
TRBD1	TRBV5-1	ASSLWPGGTGELF
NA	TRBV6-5	ASSYSLGRKAF
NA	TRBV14	ASSQDLVSGNYEQY
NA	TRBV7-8	ASSRTVADTIY
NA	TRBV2	ASSGRGNTEAF
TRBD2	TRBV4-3	ASSQRSAGEETQY
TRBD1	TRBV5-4	ASSLDRGLNSPLH
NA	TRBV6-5	ASSWSTDTQY
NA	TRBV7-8	ASSLTSSGNTIY
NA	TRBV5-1	ASSLVGGVAFNEQF
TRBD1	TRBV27	ASSNLRGTGGNGYT